This paragraph reports one T cell receptor (beta chain). This sample is part of a study of blood T cell repertoires in COVID-19. This CDR3 has 11 amino acids. Trimming left V 7 bases short and J 11 bases short, with 14 bases between. Sequencing used immunoSEQ multiplex PCR; TCRdb keeps in-frame clones, though not all of them. Here the sample spans over 450,000 clones, 70% to 90% being singletons. This sequence originates from a woman aged 50 to 65 with COVID-19, enrolled during active disease. Sequencing was carried out using peripheral blood. This chain links TRBV23-1 with TRBJ1-1; perhaps TRBD1 as D (5 bases). TRBV23-1 is treated as an ORF (open reading frame) with a function not yet certain. As DNA, the CDR3 is TGCGCCAGCACGACAGAACCCGAGGCTTTCTTT. It encodes CASTTEPEAFF.